One sample yielded the 28 T cell receptor beta chains listed below, sequenced in a study of regulatory T cells in long-lasting Graves disease. Sequencing libraries for TCR beta were prepared with iRepertoire HTBI primers and Arm-PCR of CDR3 regions. Each CDR3 protein gets one entry after TCRdb re-called the multiplex PCR reads with MiXCR. Seen here are a few hundred thousand distinct CDR3 sequences, around 15% observed once, and the top ten hold around 27%. The time point denotes: newly diagnosed GD, antithyroid drugs for less than 3 months. Extracted PBMC RNA gave rise to the TCR library. The same data also contributed to another study, on T cells in Graves' hyperthyroidism and ophthalmopathy.

Sequenced here: peripheral blood mononuclear cells (PBMCs), sampled at new diagnosis, from a patient treated with antithyroid drugs. These receptors were obtained from a man aged 40-49 years with Graves disease.

This clonotype was seen many times. The chain is built from TRBV6-1 and TRBJ1-3; no clear D gene. The germline V and J ends were trimmed by 1 base and 2 bases, with 9 bases remaining between them. The CDR3 contains 15 residues. The germline CDR1 and CDR2 sequences are MNHNS and SASEGT. This CDR3 reads CASSEGGPPGNTIYF. The CDR3 DNA is TGTGCCAGCAGTGAAGGAGGCCCTCCTGGAAACACCATATATTTT.

The sample holds one count of this clonotype. This chain connects TRBV7-9 to TRBJ1-5; maybe TRBD1 (5 bases). V was pared by 5 bases and J by 0 bases, with 17 bases between. The CDR3 extends over 17 amino acids. From germline, CDR1 is SEHNR and CDR2 FQNEAQ (reference sequence). CDR3 sequence reads: CASSLDSPGYSNQPQHF. The CDR3 bases are TGTGCCAGCAGCCTAGACAGTCCAGGTTATAGCAATCAGCCCCAGCATTTT.

This clonotype was seen many times. The V gene is TRBV29-1, the J gene TRBJ2-7; 9 bases are a match to TRBD2. CDR1 SQVTM and CDR2 ANQGSEA come from the germline V gene. The J segment lost 4 bases and the V segment lost 4 bases, leaving 11 bases of the junction unmatched. CDR3 length: 15 residues. The CDR3: CSVVRSGGNLYEQYF. CDR3 DNA: TGCAGCGTTGTTAGGAGCGGGGGGAACCTTTACGAGCAGTACTTC.

This clonotype was detected ten times or more. The rearrangement joins TRBV3-1 to TRBJ2-3; D perhaps matches TRBD2 (5 bases). Trimming took 4 bases from V and 1 from J, leaving 12 bases between them. Germline V gene sequence: CDR1 LGHDT, CDR2 YNNKEL (reference sequence). The length of the CDR3 is 15 residues. The CDR3 sequence is CASSLGGDGTDTQYF. CDR3 nucleotides: TGTGCCAGCAGCCTAGGAGGCGACGGCACAGATACGCAGTATTTT.

The chain couples TRBV6-5 to TRBJ2-2; D gene unclear. V was shortened by 0 bases and J by 4 bases, with 6 bases between the two germline ends. The CDR3 runs 14 residues. Germline assignment: CDR1 MNHEY and CDR2 SVGAGI. The CDR3 DNA sequence: TGTGCCAGCAGTTACTCCGGGTTCACCGGGGAGCTGTTTTTT. Its translation: CASSYSGFTGELFF.

Ten or more counts support this clonotype. This rearrangement joins TRBV6-2 or TRBV6-3 to TRBJ2-7, with 11 bases lining up with TRBD1. Germline-derived CDR1 and CDR2 are MNHEY and SVGEGT. The V and J ends lost 4 bases and 7 bases, in that order; junction bases with no gene match: 15. The CDR3 is made up of 17 amino acids. The CDR3 DNA sequence: TGTGCCAGCAGTTCTCTCGCGGCCGGACAGGGGGCTGGGGAGCAGTACTTC. This gives the protein CASSSLAAGQGAGEQYF.

At least ten counts were recorded for this clonotype. The V and J genes are TRBV9 and TRBJ2-7; the match to TRBD1 covers 10 bases. The CDR3 length is 14 residues. Germline CDR1 is SGDLS and CDR2 is YYNGEE. Trimming at V came to 5 bases and at J to 2 bases, leaving 4 bases not matched to a gene. CDR3 nucleotide sequence: TGTGCCAGCAGTGTCGGACAGGGGGCCTACGAGCAGTACTTC. Its translation is CASSVGQGAYEQYF.

This clonotype was detected many times. V gene TRBV6-2 or TRBV6-3 combines with J gene TRBJ2-3; D is unresolved. There are 19 residues in the CDR3. The V gene's germline CDR1 is MNHEY and CDR2 SVGEGT. The V end lost 0 bases, the J end lost 0 bases, and 19 bases lay between the germline ends. The CDR3 sequence: CASSYSTSLPGSSTDTQYF. The CDR3 DNA sequence: TGTGCCAGCAGTTACTCGACGTCGCTCCCGGGTTCCAGCACAGATACGCAGTATTTT.

This clonotype has at least ten counts. The chain employs TRBV6-1 and TRBJ1-2, with D possibly being TRBD1 (5 bases). Between the trimmed V and J ends, which lost 6 bases and 3 bases, there was a span of 11 bases. CDR3 size: 13 residues. CDR1 and CDR2 from the germline V gene are MNHNS and SASEGT. CDR3 bases: TGTGCCAGCAGGGCCAGAGGGGACTATGGCTACACCTTC. This codes for CASRARGDYGYTF.

This chain joins TRBV20-1 and TRBJ1-2; D may be TRBD1 (6 bases). CDR3 size: 14 residues. Trimming took 3 bases from V and 2 from J, leaving 13 bases between them. Germline CDR1 and CDR2: DFQATT and SNEGSKA (reference sequence). CDR3 nucleotide sequence: TGCAGTGCTAGCGATACAGGGTACAACTATGGCTACACCTTC. It encodes CSASDTGYNYGYTF.

The chain links TRBV5-6 to TRBJ1-4, with 8 bases identical to TRBD1. This CDR3 is 15 amino acids long. Germline V gene data show CDR1 as SGHDT and CDR2 as YYEEEE. Trimming cost V 4 bases and J 1 base; bases outside gene matches: 3. As DNA, the CDR3 is TGTGCCAGCAGCCCCACAGGGGGAACTAATGAAAAACTGTTTTTT. Translated, it gives CASSPTGGTNEKLFF.

The chain recombines TRBV2 with TRBJ1-5; 11 bases are a match to TRBD1. The CDR3 is 17 residues long. The germline gives CDR1 SNHLY, CDR2 FYNNEI. Unmatched junction bases numbered 7, after V lost 6 bases and J lost 0 bases. The CDR3 loop reads CASSRDRGTYSNQPQHF. The CDR3 coding sequence is TGTGCCAGCAGCCGGGACAGGGGGACCTATAGCAATCAGCCCCAGCATTTT.

This clonotype was seen many times. V gene TRBV2 combines with J gene TRBJ1-1; maybe TRBD1 (6 bases). Germline V gene lookup returns CDR1 SNHLY and CDR2 FYNNEI. This CDR3 region has 15 residues. Trimming shortened V by 7 bases and J by 3 bases, and 18 bases separated the two germline ends. CDR3 DNA: TGTGCCAGCAAGGGGCCTACAGGGAAGGACACTGAAGCTTTCTTT. It encodes CASKGPTGKDTEAFF.

This clonotype has at least ten counts. For the CDR3, the DNA is TGTGCCTGGAGTGCTTGGCAGGGTCTCGAGCAGTACTTC. Translation gives CAWSAWQGLEQYF. The chain uses TRBV30 and TRBJ2-7; possible D gene TRBD1, 5 bases. This CDR3 spans 13 amino acids. The germline V gene has CDR1 GTSNPN and CDR2 SVGIG (reference sequence). V gave up 1 base and J gave up 6 bases, with 13 bases separating them.

This clonotype was counted ten times or more. The chain links TRBV2 to TRBJ1-5, with 8 bases lining up with TRBD1. Per germline, CDR1 SNHLY and CDR2 FYNNEI. The length of the CDR3 is 15 residues. The J segment lost 1 base and the V segment lost 6 bases, leaving 5 bases of the junction unmatched. As DNA, the CDR3 is TGTGCCAGCAGAATGGACAGGGCCAGCAATCAGCCCCAGCATTTT. Encoded protein: CASRMDRASNQPQHF.

This clonotype was seen many times. Relative to the germline gene, one junction end is altered; a read error may explain this. The rearrangement links TRBV5-1 to TRBJ2-7; D uncertain. The germline V gene has CDR1 SGHRS and CDR2 YFSETQ. CDR3 length: 13 residues. The CDR3, as DNA: TGTGCCAGCAGCTTACGGAGCTCCTACGAGCAGTACTTC. This translates into CASSLRSSYEQYF.

Remarks on this clonotype: A much bigger clone sits one base away, suggesting this may be a read error. The V gene is TRBV6-2 or TRBV6-3, the J gene TRBJ2-3, with a tentative D call TRBD1 (6 bases). The CDR3 covers 14 residues. CDR1 is MNHEY, CDR2 SVGEGT, per germline. CDR3 coding DNA: TGTGTCAGCAGTCGCCTACAGGGACCAGATACGCAGTATTTT. Translation gives CVSSRLQGPDTQYF.

This clonotype was seen at least ten times. The V call is TRBV7-3, the J call TRBJ2-3; perhaps D is TRBD1 or TRBD2 (5 bases each). Trimming stripped 5 bases from V and 6 bases from J, with 18 bases between. Per the germline V gene, CDR1 is SGHTA and CDR2 is FQGTGA. There are 15 residues in the CDR3. The CDR3 sequence: CASSPNPGWGDTQYF. CDR3 DNA: TGTGCCAGCAGCCCGAACCCGGGTTGGGGGGATACGCAGTATTTT.

This sequence joins TRBV20-1 and TRBJ2-2, with 14 bases fitting TRBD2. The V gene end was trimmed by 6 bases and the J gene end by 5 bases; junction bases not matched to a gene: 8. CDR3 length: 16 amino acids. The V gene's germline CDR1 is DFQATT and CDR2 SNEGSKA (reference sequence). DNA of the CDR3: TGCAGTGCCCCCGCCGGACTAGCGGGGGGAACCGGGGAGCTGTTTTTT. Encoded protein: CSAPAGLAGGTGELFF.

This clonotype was counted a few times. The junction departs from the called germline gene at one end, perhaps through a read error. This chain connects TRBV5-1 to TRBJ2-3, with TRBD2 identical over 9 bases. Looked up from germline, CDR1 is SGHRS and CDR2 is YFSETQ. This CDR3 has 16 amino acids. The CDR3 loop reads CASSSGTRGGTDTQYF. CDR3 bases: TGCGCCAGCAGCTCTGGTACGCGGGGGGGCACAGATACGCAATATTTT.

This clonotype showed up just a few times. The chain recombines TRBV6-2 or TRBV6-3 with TRBJ2-5; TRBD1 agrees at 7 bases. Unmatched junction bases numbered 8, after V lost 6 bases and J lost 1 base. CDR1 is MNHEY and CDR2 is SVGEGT in the germline V gene. The CDR3 is 15 amino acids. CDR3 DNA: TGTGCCAGCAGATCATCCGGGACAGCCCAAGAGACCCAGTACTTC. Protein sequence: CASRSSGTAQETQYF.

V is TRBV5-6 and J is TRBJ1-4; D remains unclear. Germline V gives CDR1 SGHDT, CDR2 YYEEEE. V lost 3 bases, J lost 0 bases, and 15 bases lay in between. CDR3 size: 17 residues. The CDR3 DNA sequence: TGTGCCAGCAGCTGGGCCGGAAGGAAAGCAACTAATGAAAAACTGTTTTTT. Its protein product is CASSWAGRKATNEKLFF.

This clonotype occurred many times. The chain couples TRBV9 to TRBJ2-5; tentative D call: TRBD1 (6 bases). CDR3 length: 16 amino acids. The germline gives CDR1 SGDLS, CDR2 YYNGEE. Trimming stripped 1 base from V and 3 bases from J, with 16 bases between. This CDR3 reads CASSVSPGHNEETQYF. CDR3 sequence (DNA): TGTGCCAGCAGCGTATCCCCGGGACACAATGAAGAGACCCAGTACTTC.

This clonotype appeared many times. J is TRBJ1-1 and V is TRBV10-1; unclear D gene. There are 13 residues in the CDR3. Germline CDR1 and CDR2: WNHNN and SYGVQD (reference sequence). Trimming took 3 bases from V and 7 from J, leaving 12 bases between them. The CDR3 here is CASSDRLGSEAFF. In DNA form, the CDR3 reads TGCGCCAGCAGTGATAGGCTGGGCAGTGAAGCTTTCTTT.

This clonotype was recorded at least ten times. The CDR3 region is CASSIGPQGNTEAFF. The CDR3 coding sequence is TGTGCCAGCAGTATAGGTCCCCAGGGGAACACTGAAGCTTTCTTT. V and J are TRBV28 and TRBJ1-1; weak D call: TRBD1 (5 bases). Between the trimmed V and J ends, which lost 5 bases and 1 base, there was a span of 14 bases. CDR1 and CDR2 (germline): MDHEN, SYDVKM. This CDR3 spans 15 amino acids.

This clonotype was observed at least ten times. This rearrangement joins TRBV2 to TRBJ1-5; 10 bases are a match to TRBD1. The germline CDR1 and CDR2 sequences are SNHLY and FYNNEI. This CDR3 has 16 amino acids. V was clipped by 6 bases and J by 3 bases; unmatched bases: 8. The CDR3 nucleotides read TGTGCCAGCAGCCGCCGGGACAGGGGACCCAATCAGCCCCAGCATTTT. Its translation: CASSRRDRGPNQPQHF.

This clonotype was counted at least ten times. This chain joins TRBV7-2 and TRBJ1-3; 9 nucleotides line up with TRBD1. This CDR3 contains 15 residues. The trim removed 4 bases at V and 3 bases at J, leaving 4 bases unmatched. Germline values: CDR1 SGHTA, CDR2 FQGNSA. The CDR3 is CASSYRTGDGNTIYF. CDR3 DNA sequence: TGTGCCAGCAGCTACCGGACAGGGGATGGAAACACCATATATTTT.

A few counts support this clonotype. The chain uses TRBV7-9 and TRBJ2-7; 15 bases map to TRBD2. Germline V gene lookup returns CDR1 SEHNR and CDR2 FQNEAQ (reference sequence). After removal of 5 bases from V and 3 bases from J, the junction contained 2 bases not matched to a gene. The CDR3 length is 15 residues. The chain's CDR3 is CASSRGLAGGYEQYF. The CDR3 DNA reads TGTGCCAGCAGCCGGGGACTAGCGGGGGGCTACGAGCAGTACTTC.